Below, 25 T cell receptor beta chains from the same sample are listed, as sequenced in a study of identical twins. TCRdb re-analysed the 5' RACE reads in MiXCR, keeping a single row per CDR3 protein. The sample lists some 230,000 distinct CDR3 sequences; roughly 7.1% were seen once. These data also formed part of another study, on T cells expressing NK-cell markers.

The specimen was CD8+ T cells sorted from blood. These receptors were collected from a woman younger than 30 in good health.

This clonotype was recorded at least ten times. The genes are TRBV9 and TRBJ2-7, with 7 bases matching TRBD1. The germline V gene has CDR1 SGDLS and CDR2 YYNGEE. The trim removed 3 bases at V and 3 bases at J, leaving 3 bases unmatched. The CDR3 is 13 residues long. The CDR3 nucleotides are TGTGCCAGCAGCGGCCGGGACAGCTACGAGCAGTACTTC. Protein: CASSGRDSYEQYF.

This clonotype was picked up a small number of times. The chain employs TRBV5-6 and TRBJ1-1, with D perhaps matching TRBD1 (5 bases). The CDR3 is made up of 13 amino acids. V was cut by 1 base and J by 4 bases, with 8 bases left in between. The germline V gene has CDR1 SGHDT and CDR2 YYEEEE. The CDR3 loop reads CASSLYGGTEAFF. The CDR3 DNA follows: TGTGCCAGCAGCTTGTATGGGGGCACTGAAGCTTTCTTT.

This clonotype was picked up a small number of times. J is TRBJ2-5 and V is TRBV7-8; 9 bases line up with TRBD2. V lost 1 base and J lost 5; bases outside the gene matches: 5. Germline-derived CDR1 and CDR2 are SGHVS and FQNEAQ. This CDR3 has 15 residues. The CDR3 coding sequence is TGTGCCAGCAGCTTAGTTGAGCGGGGGGTGGAGACCCAGTACTTC. Protein product: CASSLVERGVETQYF.

This clonotype appeared many times. This chain uses TRBV12-3 or TRBV12-4 with TRBJ2-1; D gene unclear. V lost 8 bases, J lost 6 bases, and 11 bases lay in between. The CDR3 is made up of 12 amino acids. The CDR3 is CASGSGANEQFF. The CDR3 DNA reads TGTGCCAGCGGGTCGGGCGCCAATGAGCAGTTCTTC.

The chain carries TRBV27 and TRBJ1-2; D is uncertain. The V end lost 5 bases, the J end lost 4 bases, and 11 bases lay between the germline ends. CDR1 is MNHEY, CDR2 SMNVEV, per germline (reference sequence). The length of the CDR3 is 13 residues. The CDR3 sequence is CASSPGYVYGYTF. CDR3 coding DNA: TGTGCCAGCAGTCCGGGGTACGTCTATGGCTACACCTTC.

This clonotype was found a few times. J is TRBJ2-3 and V is TRBV27; D is unresolved. The CDR3 extends over 13 amino acids. Germline CDR1 is MNHEY and CDR2 is SMNVEV (reference sequence). Trimming removed 8 bases at V and 2 bases at J, with 11 bases between. The CDR3 nucleotides read TGTGCCAGCGCCTCAGTCGTCACAGATACGCAGTATTTT. Translating it yields CASASVVTDTQYF.

This clonotype was seen a few times. This sequence joins TRBV9 and TRBJ1-6; TRBD1 agrees at 8 bases. This CDR3 region has 17 residues. V was pared by 4 bases and J by 2 bases, with 8 bases of the junction left unmatched. Germline V gene data show CDR1 as SGDLS and CDR2 as YYNGEE. DNA of the CDR3: TGTGCCAGCAGCTACTACGGACAGGGTGCCTATAATTCACCCCTCCACTTT. Its translation is CASSYYGQGAYNSPLHF.

This clonotype appeared a few times. This chain links TRBV7-9 with TRBJ1-2, with TRBD1 as a possible D gene (6 bases). Germline loops: CDR1 SEHNR, CDR2 FQNEAQ (reference sequence). This CDR3 comprises 13 residues. Trimming removed 5 bases at V and 4 bases at J, with 11 bases between. The CDR3 sequence: CASSPGEPYGYTF. DNA of the CDR3: TGTGCCAGCAGCCCAGGGGAACCCTATGGCTACACCTTC.

The chain employs TRBV7-8 and TRBJ2-1; the D gene could be TRBD1 or TRBD2 (6 bases each). Germline CDR1 and CDR2: SGHVS and FQNEAQ. The length of the CDR3 is 15 residues. The ends were cut back, 5 bases at V and 7 bases at J, with 18 bases in the middle. The DNA for the CDR3 is TGTGCCAGCAGCCCCAGTTGGAGGGGGTTGAATGAGCAGTTCTTC. It is translated as CASSPSWRGLNEQFF.

This clonotype showed up many times. This chain uses TRBV20-1 with TRBJ2-5, with D unresolved. There are 14 residues in the CDR3. The germline gives CDR1 DFQATT, CDR2 SNEGSKA (reference sequence). The germline V and J ends were trimmed by 3 bases and 5 bases, with 16 bases remaining between them. In DNA form, the CDR3 reads TGCAGTGCTAGTTTGTCGCCCCGGTCGGAGACCCAGTACTTC. It encodes CSASLSPRSETQYF.

This chain connects TRBV6-5 to TRBJ1-1, with unresolved D. V lost 4 bases to trimming and J lost 8 bases, with 17 bases between them. This CDR3 region has 14 residues. From germline, CDR1 is MNHEY and CDR2 SVGAGI. CDR3 in DNA: TGTGCCAGCAGTTCGGCCGCCTGGCCACTCGAAGCTTTCTTT. Encoded protein: CASSSAAWPLEAFF.

The J gene is TRBJ2-5, the V gene TRBV27; D remains ambiguous. The V end was cut by 6 bases, the J end by 5 bases, with 13 bases between. The germline V gene has CDR1 MNHEY and CDR2 SMNVEV (reference sequence). This CDR3 has 13 amino acids. The CDR3 is CASSLLGAETQYF. The CDR3 DNA reads as TGTGCCAGCAGCCTTCTAGGTGCGGAGACCCAGTACTTC.

In its sample, this clonotype was seen a few times. The gene calls are TRBV3-1 and TRBJ2-7; perhaps TRBD2 as D (5 bases). Trimming took off 5 bases at V and 3 bases at J, with 11 bases between the two ends. CDR1 and CDR2 (germline): LGHDT, YNNKEL (reference sequence). The CDR3 is 13 residues long. CDR3 amino acids: CASSYPSGYEQYF. CDR3 nucleotide sequence: TGTGCCAGCAGCTACCCGAGCGGCTACGAGCAGTACTTC.

This clonotype was detected many times. The chain links TRBV12-5 to TRBJ2-7; 11 nucleotides align to TRBD1. There are 13 residues in the CDR3. CDR1 LGHNT and CDR2 FRNRAP come from the germline V gene. After removal of 8 bases from V and 4 bases from J, the junction contained 4 bases not matched to a gene. In DNA, the CDR3 is TGTGCTAGTCGCGGGACAGGGGGATACGAGCAGTACTTC. Translation gives CASRGTGGYEQYF.

Only a few counts were recorded for this clonotype. V is TRBV7-9 and J is TRBJ2-7; 8 bases match TRBD2. Germline trimming cut 5 bases from V and 3 bases from J; bases unmatched to any gene: 6. The germline V gene has CDR1 SEHNR and CDR2 FQNEAQ (reference sequence). CDR3 size: 14 residues. This chain's CDR3 is CASSDGGGIYEQYF. CDR3 nucleotide sequence: TGTGCCAGCAGCGATGGCGGGGGGATCTACGAGCAGTACTTC.

This clonotype was seen a few times. The rearrangement uses TRBV12-3 or TRBV12-4 and TRBJ2-5, with 7 bases lining up with TRBD2. CDR3 length equals 14 residues. With 7 bases clipped from V and 6 bases from J, the junction kept 11 bases outside the gene matches. Here the CDR3 reads CASTLGGGTKTQYF. The DNA of the CDR3 is TGTGCCAGCACCCTGGGGGGGGGGACGAAGACCCAGTACTTC.

The rearrangement joins TRBV10-3 to TRBJ1-5; possibly TRBD1 for D (6 bases). The V gene's germline CDR1 is ENHRY and CDR2 SYGVKD. The length of the CDR3 is 16 residues. Trimming left V 0 bases short and J 3 bases short, with 12 bases between. The CDR3 loop is CAISESTGNYNQPQHF. In DNA, the CDR3 is TGTGCCATCAGTGAGTCAACAGGGAACTACAATCAGCCCCAGCATTTT.

The table lists this clonotype with a few counts. This chain joins TRBV7-2 and TRBJ2-7; D uncertain. CDR1 is SGHTA, CDR2 FQGNSA, per germline. The CDR3 totals 12 residues. Trimming pared 7 bases from V and 1 base from J, leaving 8 bases between. The CDR3 protein is CASTGLSYEQYF. CDR3 DNA: TGTGCCAGCACCGGCCTGTCCTACGAGCAGTACTTC.

The sample holds a few counts of this clonotype. The rearrangement joins TRBV27 to TRBJ2-7; TRBD2 is a possible D gene (6 bases). The CDR3 extends over 15 amino acids. Trimming shortened V by 0 bases and J by 0 bases, and 9 bases separated the two germline ends. The germline CDR1 and CDR2 sequences are MNHEY and SMNVEV (reference sequence). CDR3: CASSLSGRDSYEQYF. The CDR3 bases are TGTGCCAGCAGTTTATCTGGGCGGGACTCCTACGAGCAGTACTTC.

This clonotype showed up just a few times. V and J are TRBV28 and TRBJ2-5; D not resolved. This CDR3 region has 15 residues. Trimming shortened V by 4 bases and J by 0 bases, and 12 bases separated the two germline ends. The germline V gene has CDR1 MDHEN and CDR2 SYDVKM. CDR3 sequence (DNA): TGTGCCAGCAGTTCCACACAGTTGTACCAAGAGACCCAGTACTTC. Amino acid sequence: CASSSTQLYQETQYF.

In this sample, this clonotype turned up many times. V usage is TRBV5-1 and J usage is TRBJ2-3, with a weak D call TRBD2 (6 bases). V lost 0 bases and J 2 bases, leaving 10 bases between the germline ends. Germline V lookup: CDR1 SGHRS, CDR2 YFSETQ. CDR3 length: 15 residues. The CDR3 reads CASSLVSGLTDTQYF. CDR3 DNA sequence: TGCGCCAGCAGCTTGGTTAGCGGACTCACAGATACGCAGTATTTT. Based on the CDR3 plus reference TRBV5-1 and TRBJ2-3, the full variable domain is KAGVTQTPRYLIKTRGQQVTLSCSPISGHRSVSWYQQTPGQGLQFLFEYFSETQRNKGNFPGRFSGRQFSNSRSEMNVSTLELGDSALYLCASSLVSGLTDTQYFGPGTRLTVL.

This clonotype was found a few times. The V and J genes are TRBV7-8 and TRBJ2-7; the D gene could be TRBD1 or TRBD2 (5 bases each). Between the trimmed V and J ends, which lost 0 bases and 6 bases, there was a span of 24 bases. The V gene's germline CDR1 is SGHVS and CDR2 FQNEAQ. The CDR3 runs to 18 residues. The DNA for the CDR3 is TGTGCCAGCAGCTTAGCAGGGGTGGGTCGAGAATATCGGGGCGAGCAGTACTTC. This codes for CASSLAGVGREYRGEQYF.

This clonotype was counted between two and nine times. The CDR3 region has the DNA TGTGCCAGCAGCGCTGGACAGGGGACTGAAGCTTTCTTT. Protein: CASSAGQGTEAFF. V and J are TRBV7-8 and TRBJ1-1, with TRBD1 matching over 9 bases. The CDR3 totals 13 residues. The germline gives CDR1 SGHVS, CDR2 FQNEAQ. V was clipped by 5 bases and J by 5 bases; unmatched bases: 3.

The rearrangement uses TRBV24-1 and TRBJ2-5; D uncertain. Germline V gives CDR1 KGHDR, CDR2 SFDVKD. This CDR3 spans 12 amino acids. Trimming removed 3 bases at V and 4 bases at J, with 5 bases between. The CDR3 bases are TGTGCCACCAGTGATGCCAGAGAGACCCAGTACTTC. Translation: CATSDARETQYF.

This clonotype has a count of ten or more. This chain links TRBV7-8 with TRBJ2-1, with 9 bases fitting TRBD2. The CDR3 spans 14 residues. CDR1 SGHVS and CDR2 FQNEAQ come from the germline V gene. J lost 5 bases, V lost 8 bases, and 7 bases had no gene match. In DNA form, the CDR3 reads TGTGCCAGCGGGCTAGCGGGGACCAACAATGAGCAGTTCTTC. This gives the protein CASGLAGTNNEQFF.